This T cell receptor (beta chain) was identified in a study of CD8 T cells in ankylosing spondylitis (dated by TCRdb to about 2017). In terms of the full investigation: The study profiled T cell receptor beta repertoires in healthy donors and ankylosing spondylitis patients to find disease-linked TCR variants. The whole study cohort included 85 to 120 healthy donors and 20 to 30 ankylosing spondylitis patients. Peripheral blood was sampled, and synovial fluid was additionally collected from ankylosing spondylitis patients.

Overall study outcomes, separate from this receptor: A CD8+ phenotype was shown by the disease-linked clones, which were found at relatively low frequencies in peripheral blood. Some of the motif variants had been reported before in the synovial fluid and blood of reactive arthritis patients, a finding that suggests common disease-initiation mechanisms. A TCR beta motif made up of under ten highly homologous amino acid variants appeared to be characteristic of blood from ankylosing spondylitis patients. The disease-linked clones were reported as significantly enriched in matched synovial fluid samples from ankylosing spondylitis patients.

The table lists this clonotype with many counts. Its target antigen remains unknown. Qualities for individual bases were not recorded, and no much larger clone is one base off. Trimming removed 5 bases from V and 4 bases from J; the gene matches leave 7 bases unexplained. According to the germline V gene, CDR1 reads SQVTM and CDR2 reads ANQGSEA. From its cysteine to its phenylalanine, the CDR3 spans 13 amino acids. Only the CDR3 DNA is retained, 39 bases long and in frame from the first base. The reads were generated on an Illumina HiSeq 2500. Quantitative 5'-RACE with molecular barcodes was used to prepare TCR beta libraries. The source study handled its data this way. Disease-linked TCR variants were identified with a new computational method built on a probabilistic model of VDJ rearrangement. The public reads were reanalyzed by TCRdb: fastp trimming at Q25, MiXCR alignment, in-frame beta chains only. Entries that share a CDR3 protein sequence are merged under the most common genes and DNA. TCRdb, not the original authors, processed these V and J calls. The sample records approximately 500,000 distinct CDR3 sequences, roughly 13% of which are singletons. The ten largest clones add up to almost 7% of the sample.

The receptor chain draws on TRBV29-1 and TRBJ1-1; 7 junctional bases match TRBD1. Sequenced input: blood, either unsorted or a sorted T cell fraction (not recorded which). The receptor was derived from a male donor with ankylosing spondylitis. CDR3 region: CSVPTGFGTEAFF. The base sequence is TGCAGCGTTCCGACAGGGTTTGGCACTGAAGCTTTCTTT.